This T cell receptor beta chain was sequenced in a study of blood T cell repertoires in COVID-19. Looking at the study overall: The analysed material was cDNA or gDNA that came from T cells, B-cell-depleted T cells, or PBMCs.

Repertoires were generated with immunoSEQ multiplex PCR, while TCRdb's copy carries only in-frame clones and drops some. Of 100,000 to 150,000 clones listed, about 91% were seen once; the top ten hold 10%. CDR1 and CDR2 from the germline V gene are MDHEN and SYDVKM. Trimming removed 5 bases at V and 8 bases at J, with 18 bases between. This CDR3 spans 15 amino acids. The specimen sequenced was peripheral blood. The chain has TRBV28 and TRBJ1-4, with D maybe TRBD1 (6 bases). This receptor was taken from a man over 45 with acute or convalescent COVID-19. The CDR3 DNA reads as TGTGCCAGCAGTCTACGGACAGTGAGGCCCGAAAAACTGTTTTTT. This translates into CASSLRTVRPEKLFF.